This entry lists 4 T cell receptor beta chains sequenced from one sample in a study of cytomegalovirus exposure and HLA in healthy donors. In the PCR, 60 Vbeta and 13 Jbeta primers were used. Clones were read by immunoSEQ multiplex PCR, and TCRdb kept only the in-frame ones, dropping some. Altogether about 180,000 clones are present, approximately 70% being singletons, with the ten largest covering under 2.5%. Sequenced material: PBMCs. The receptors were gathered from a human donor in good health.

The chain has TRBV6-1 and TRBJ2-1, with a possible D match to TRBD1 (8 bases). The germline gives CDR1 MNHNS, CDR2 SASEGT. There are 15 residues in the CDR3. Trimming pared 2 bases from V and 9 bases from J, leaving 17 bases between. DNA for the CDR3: TGTGCCAGCAGTGAACGTTCAGGGGGCGGGGGTGAGCAGTTCTTC. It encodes CASSERSGGGGEQFF.

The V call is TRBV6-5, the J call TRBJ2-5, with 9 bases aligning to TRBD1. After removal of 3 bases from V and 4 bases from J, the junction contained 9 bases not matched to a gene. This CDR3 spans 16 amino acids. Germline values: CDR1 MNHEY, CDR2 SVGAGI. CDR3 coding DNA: TGTGCCAGCAGTTATTCCGCGACAGGGGGGCGAGAGACCCAGTACTTC. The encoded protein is CASSYSATGGRETQYF.

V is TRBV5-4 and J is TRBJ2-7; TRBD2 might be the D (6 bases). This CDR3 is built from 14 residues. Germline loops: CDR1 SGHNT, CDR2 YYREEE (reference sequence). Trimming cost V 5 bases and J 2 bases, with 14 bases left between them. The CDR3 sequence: CASSSRDSPYEQYF. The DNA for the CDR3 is TGTGCCAGCAGTTCGCGGGACTCTCCCTACGAGCAGTACTTC. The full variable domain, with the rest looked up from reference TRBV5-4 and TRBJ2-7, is ETGVTQSPTHLIKTRGQQVTLRCSSQSGHNTVSWYQQALGQGPQFIFQYYREEENGRGNFPPRFSGLQFPNYSSELNVNALELDDSALYLCASSSRDSPYEQYFGPGTRLTVT.

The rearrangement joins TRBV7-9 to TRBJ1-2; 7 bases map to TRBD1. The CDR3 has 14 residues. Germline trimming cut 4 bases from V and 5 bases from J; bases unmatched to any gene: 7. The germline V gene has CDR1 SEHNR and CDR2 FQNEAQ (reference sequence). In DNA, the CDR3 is TGTGCCAGCAGCTCGACAGGGCTATGGTATGGCTACACCTTC. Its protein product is CASSSTGLWYGYTF.